This TCR beta chain was captured by sequencing in a study of T cell changes during pregnancy in multiple sclerosis. TCRdb's table, derived via immunoSEQ multiplex PCR, lists solely in-frame clones and lacks some. Of about 79,000 clones in the sample, about 94% were seen once. Germline values: CDR1 MNHNS, CDR2 SASEGT. This CDR3 region has 15 residues. The V gene lost 5 bases and the J gene lost 6 bases, with 14 bases spanning the gap. This chain links TRBV6-1 with TRBJ1-6; perhaps TRBD1 as D (6 bases). The sequence was collected from a female donor in good health, enrolled as a control in a pregnancy study. Here the sequenced sample was peripheral blood, taken in the second trimester of pregnancy. As DNA, the CDR3 is TGTGCCAGCAGTCTCAGGACAGAGGGTAATTCACCCCTCCACTTT. It codes for CASSLRTEGNSPLHF.